The entry below gives a single T cell receptor (beta chain) sequence along with its context. One entry per CDR3 protein, called by TCRdb with MiXCR from the RT-PCR reads. The table includes some 960,000 distinct CDR3 sequences, roughly 17% detected once. The germline V gene has CDR1 SGHTA and CDR2 FQGNSA. The CDR3 contains 16 residues. Deletions cut 6 bases from V and 4 bases from J, with 21 bases between. These data originate in a study of patients and donors after allogeneic stem cell transplantation. The sequenced sample consisted of blood, either unsorted or a sorted T cell fraction (not recorded which). The J gene is TRBJ1-2, the V gene TRBV7-2; D uncertain. The receptor comes from a human donor who was either an allogeneic HSCT recipient or a stem cell or donor lymphocyte infusion donor (not recorded which). It is not recorded whose cells these are; they may come from a transplant donor. This CDR3 is CASRIGTSTAVYGYTF. CDR3 nucleotide sequence: TGTGCCAGCAGGATAGGCACCTCTACGGCGGTCTATGGCTACACCTTC.